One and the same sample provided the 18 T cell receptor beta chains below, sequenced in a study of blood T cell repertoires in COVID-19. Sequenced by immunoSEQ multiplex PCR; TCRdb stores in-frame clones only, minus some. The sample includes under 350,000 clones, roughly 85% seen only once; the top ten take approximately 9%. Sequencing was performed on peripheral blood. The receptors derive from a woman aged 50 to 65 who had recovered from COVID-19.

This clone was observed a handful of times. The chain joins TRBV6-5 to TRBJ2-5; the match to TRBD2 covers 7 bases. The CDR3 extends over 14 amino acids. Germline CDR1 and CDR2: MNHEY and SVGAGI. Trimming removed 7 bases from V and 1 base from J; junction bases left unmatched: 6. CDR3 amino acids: CASTPGGFQETQYF. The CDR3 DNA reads TGTGCCAGCACCCCGGGAGGTTTCCAAGAGACCCAGTACTTC.

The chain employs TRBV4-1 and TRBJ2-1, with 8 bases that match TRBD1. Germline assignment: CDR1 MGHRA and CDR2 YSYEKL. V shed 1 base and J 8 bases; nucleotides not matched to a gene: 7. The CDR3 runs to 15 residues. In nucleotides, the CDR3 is TGCGCCAGCAGCCAAGTGCAGGGGGCGAATGATGAGCAGTTCTTC. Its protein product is CASSQVQGANDEQFF.

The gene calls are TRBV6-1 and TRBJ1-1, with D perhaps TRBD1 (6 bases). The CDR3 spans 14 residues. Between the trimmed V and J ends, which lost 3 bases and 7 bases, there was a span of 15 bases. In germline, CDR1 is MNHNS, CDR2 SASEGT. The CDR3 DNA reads TGTGCCAGCAGTGAGAGGGCAGGGGATGGTGAAGCTTTCTTT. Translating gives CASSERAGDGEAFF.

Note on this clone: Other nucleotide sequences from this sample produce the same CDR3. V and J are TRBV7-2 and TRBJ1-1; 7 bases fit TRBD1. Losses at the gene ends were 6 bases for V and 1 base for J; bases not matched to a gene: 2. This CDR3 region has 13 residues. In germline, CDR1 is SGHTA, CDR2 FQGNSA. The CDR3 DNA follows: TGTGCCAGCAGTCGACAGGGGAACACTGAAGCTTTCTTT. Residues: CASSRQGNTEAFF.

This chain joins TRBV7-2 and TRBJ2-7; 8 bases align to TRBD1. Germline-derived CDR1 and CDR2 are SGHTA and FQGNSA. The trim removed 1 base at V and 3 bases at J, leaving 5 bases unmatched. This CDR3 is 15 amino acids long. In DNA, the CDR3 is TGTGCCAGCAGCTTAGTCGACAGGGGAGTCTACGAGCAGTACTTC. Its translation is CASSLVDRGVYEQYF.

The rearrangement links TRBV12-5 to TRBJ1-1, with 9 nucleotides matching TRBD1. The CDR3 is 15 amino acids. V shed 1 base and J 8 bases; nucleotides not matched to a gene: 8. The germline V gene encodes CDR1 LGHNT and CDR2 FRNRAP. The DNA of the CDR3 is TGTGCTAGTGGTTTGGCAGACAGGGGGAGATTCGAAGCTTTCTTT. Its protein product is CASGLADRGRFEAFF.

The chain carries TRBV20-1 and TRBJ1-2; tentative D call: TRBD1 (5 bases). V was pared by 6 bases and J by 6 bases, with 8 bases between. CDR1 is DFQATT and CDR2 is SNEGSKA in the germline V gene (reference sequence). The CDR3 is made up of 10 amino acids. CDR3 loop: CSAGGNGYTF. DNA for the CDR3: TGCAGTGCGGGGGGAAATGGCTACACCTTC.

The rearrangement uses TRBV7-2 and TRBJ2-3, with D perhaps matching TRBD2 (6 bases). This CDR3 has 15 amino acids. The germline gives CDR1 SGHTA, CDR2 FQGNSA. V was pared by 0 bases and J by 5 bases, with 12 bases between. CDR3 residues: CASSLAGGGVDTQYF. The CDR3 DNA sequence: TGTGCCAGCAGCTTAGCGGGGGGTGGAGTAGATACGCAGTATTTT. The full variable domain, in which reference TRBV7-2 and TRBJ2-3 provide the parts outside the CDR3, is GAGVSQSPSNKVTEKGKDVELRCDPISGHTALYWYRQSLGQGLEFLIYFQGNSAPDKSGLPSDRFSAERTGGSVSTLTIQRTQQEDSAVYLCASSLAGGGVDTQYFGPGTRLTVL.

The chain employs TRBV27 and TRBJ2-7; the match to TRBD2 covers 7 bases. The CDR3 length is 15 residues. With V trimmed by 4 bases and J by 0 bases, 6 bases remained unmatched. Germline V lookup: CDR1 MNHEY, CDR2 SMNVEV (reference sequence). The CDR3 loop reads CASSWGTSDSYEQYF. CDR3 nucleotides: TGTGCCAGCAGTTGGGGAACTAGCGACTCCTACGAGCAGTACTTC.

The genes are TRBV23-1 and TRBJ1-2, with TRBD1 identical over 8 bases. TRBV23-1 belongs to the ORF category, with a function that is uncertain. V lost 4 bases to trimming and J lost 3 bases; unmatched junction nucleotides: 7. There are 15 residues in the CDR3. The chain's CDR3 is CASSRWQGADYGYTF. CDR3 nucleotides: TGCGCCAGCAGTCGGTGGCAGGGGGCGGACTATGGCTACACCTTC.

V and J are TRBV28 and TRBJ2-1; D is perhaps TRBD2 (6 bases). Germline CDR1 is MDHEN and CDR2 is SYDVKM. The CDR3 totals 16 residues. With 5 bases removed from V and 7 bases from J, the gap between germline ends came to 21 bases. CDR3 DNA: TGTGCCAGCAGTCCAATCCGGGACTTATGGGTTAATGAGCAGTTCTTC. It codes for CASSPIRDLWVNEQFF.

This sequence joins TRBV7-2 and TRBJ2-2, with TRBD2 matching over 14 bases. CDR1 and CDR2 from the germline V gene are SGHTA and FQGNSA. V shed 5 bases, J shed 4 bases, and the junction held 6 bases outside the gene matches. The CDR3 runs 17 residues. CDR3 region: CASSTGLAGAGTGELFF. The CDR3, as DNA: TGTGCCAGCAGCACGGGACTAGCGGGAGCGGGCACCGGGGAGCTGTTTTTT.

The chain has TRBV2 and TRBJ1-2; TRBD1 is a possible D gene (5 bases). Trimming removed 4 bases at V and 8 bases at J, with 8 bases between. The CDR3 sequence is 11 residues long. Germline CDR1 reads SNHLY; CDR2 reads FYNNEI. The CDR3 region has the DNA TGTGCCAGCAGTGGGCCAGGGGGCTACACCTTC. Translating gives CASSGPGGYTF.

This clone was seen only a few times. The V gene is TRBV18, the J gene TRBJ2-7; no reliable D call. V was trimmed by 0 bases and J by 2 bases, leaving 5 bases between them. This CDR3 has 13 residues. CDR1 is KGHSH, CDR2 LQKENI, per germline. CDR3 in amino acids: CASSPPSTYEQYF. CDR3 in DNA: TGTGCCAGCTCACCACCCAGTACCTACGAGCAGTACTTC.

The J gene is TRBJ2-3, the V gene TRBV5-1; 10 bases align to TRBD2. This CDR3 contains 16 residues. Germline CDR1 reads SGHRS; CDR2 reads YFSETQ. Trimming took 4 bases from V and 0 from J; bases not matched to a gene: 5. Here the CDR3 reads CASSPKRGGSTDTQYF. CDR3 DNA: TGCGCCAGCAGCCCTAAGCGGGGGGGAAGCACAGATACGCAGTATTTT.

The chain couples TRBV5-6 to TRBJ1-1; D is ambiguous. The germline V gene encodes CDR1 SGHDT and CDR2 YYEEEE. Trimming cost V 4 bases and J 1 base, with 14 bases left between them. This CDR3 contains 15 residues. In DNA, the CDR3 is TGTGCCAGCAGCCTCTTAGCGGGTGGGAACACTGAAGCTTTCTTT. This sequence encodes CASSLLAGGNTEAFF.

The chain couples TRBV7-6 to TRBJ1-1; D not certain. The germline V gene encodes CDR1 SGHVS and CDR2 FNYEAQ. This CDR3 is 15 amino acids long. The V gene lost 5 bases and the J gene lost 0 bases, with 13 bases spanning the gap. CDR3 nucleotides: TGTGCCAGCAGCCCGCAGGCGCTCCTGAACACTGAAGCTTTCTTT. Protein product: CASSPQALLNTEAFF.

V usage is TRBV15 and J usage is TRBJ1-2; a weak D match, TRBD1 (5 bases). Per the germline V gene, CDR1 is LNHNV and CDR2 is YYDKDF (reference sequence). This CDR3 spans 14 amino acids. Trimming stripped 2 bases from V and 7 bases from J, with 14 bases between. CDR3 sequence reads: CATSRKGQGGGYTF. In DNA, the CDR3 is TGTGCCACCAGCAGAAAGGGCCAGGGAGGTGGCTACACCTTC.